This TCR beta chain was found in a study of blood T cell repertoires in COVID-19. Study background: The origin of the acute and convalescent COVID-19 samples was the United States, Italy and Spain.

This clone has only one observation. Profiled with immunoSEQ multiplex PCR; TCRdb holds only in-frame clones, not every one. The sample holds about 160,000 clones, over 80% seen once. CDR3 length: 14 residues. V dropped 6 bases and J dropped 4; count of bases not matched to a gene: 8. Germline loops: CDR1 LNHDA, CDR2 SQIVND (reference sequence). This clonotype originated in a woman in her fifties or sixties with acute or convalescent COVID-19. Sequenced input: peripheral blood. The chain employs TRBV19 and TRBJ2-5, with 7 bases identical to TRBD1. CDR3 sequence (DNA): TGTGCCAGTAGCGTGTACAGGGGTGTAGAGACCCAGTACTTC. The encoded protein is CASSVYRGVETQYF.